This T cell receptor (beta chain) appears in the sequencing data of a study of blood T cell repertoires in COVID-19. Study context: Sources were T cells, B-cell-depleted T cells, or PBMCs; the material itself was cDNA or gDNA.

Germline CDR1 DFQATT, CDR2 SNEGSKA (reference sequence). The CDR3 runs 13 residues. V lost 3 bases and J 4 bases, leaving 13 bases between the germline ends. How the authors handled the data: Nucleated cell number was recorded as an estimate derived from reference gene primer amplification. The protocol was immunoSEQ multiplex PCR, while the TCRdb copy is restricted to in-frame clones and leaves out a portion. The V and J calls and clone size come from that table; D and trimming were worked out from the DNA. This sample has fewer than 350,000 clones, with less than 85% found just once. This receptor was taken from a woman in her 50s who had recovered from COVID-19. The sample taken for sequencing was PBMCs or T cells enriched from blood (not recorded which). This sequence joins TRBV20-1 and TRBJ2-7, with a possible D match to TRBD2 (6 bases). CDR3 in DNA: TGCAGTGCTAGTTCCGGGAGTAAATACGAGCAGTACTTC. Encoded protein: CSASSGSKYEQYF.